This TCR beta chain is drawn from a study of beta chain features in type 1 diabetes. Using CD45RO/CCR7/CD25/CD127/CD95/CD27, CD4+ naive, central memory, regulatory and stem cell-like memory cells were sorted. The study reverse transcribed the entire isolated RNA, so it sequenced expressed TCRB transcripts. Assay: immunoSEQ multiplex PCR; the TCRdb copy retains only in-frame clones and omits some. Of roughly 610,000 clones listed, around 16% were seen once; the top ten hold 0.093%. The germline gives CDR1 SEHNR, CDR2 FQNEAQ (reference sequence). The CDR3 loop spans 14 amino acids. The ends were cut back, 5 bases at V and 6 bases at J, with 16 bases in the middle.

The rearrangement uses TRBV7-9 and TRBJ1-1, with D tentatively TRBD1 (5 bases). The source of this sequence is a man between 18 and 35 years old in good health. Sequenced material: naive CD4+ T cells from blood. The CDR3 sequence is CASSHFPGSAEAFF. CDR3 coding DNA: TGTGCCAGCAGCCACTTTCCAGGGAGCGCTGAAGCTTTCTTT. Drawing the rest from reference TRBV7-9 and TRBJ1-1, the complete variable domain is DTGVSQNPRHKITKRGQNVTFRCDPISEHNRLYWYRQTLGQGPEFLTYFQNEAQLEKSRLLSDRFSAERPKGSFSTLEIQRTEQGDSAMYLCASSHFPGSAEAFFGQGTRLTVV.